This T cell receptor (beta chain) was retrieved from a study of T-cell reconstitution after alpha-beta-depleted transplantation in children. In this sample, this clonotype turned up a few times. The target antigen is unknown. CDR1 and CDR2 (germline): DFQATT, SNEGSKA (reference sequence). V was clipped by 2 bases and J by 5 bases, with 12 bases between them. This CDR3 spans 13 amino acids. Study-wide results and limits: Newly generated T cells supplied most T-cell counts and diversity one year post-transplant. Several hundred graft clones that had expanded were reportedly the source of alpha-beta T cells about two months after transplant. Diversity of TCRbeta at day 60 was high in some patients, arising from surviving recipient T cells and thymic progenitors.

TCRbeta library construction was performed incorporating unique molecular identifiers. TCRdb re-called the PCR reads through MiXCR, storing one row per CDR3 protein. The sample shows about 580,000 distinct CDR3 sequences, roughly 24% of them seen only once. Sample: PBMCs, mostly from graft donor cells, taken 360 days after TCRalphabeta/CD19-depleted stem cell transplant. The clonotype comes from a boy under three years old who had a stem cell transplant for acute myeloid leukemia, so the T cells may come from the graft donor. J is TRBJ1-2 and V is TRBV20-1, with D perhaps TRBD1 (6 bases). The CDR3 DNA sequence: TGCAGTGCTAGAATGGAGGGGACATATGGCTACACCTTC. Translating gives CSARMEGTYGYTF.